The 27 T cell receptor beta chains in this list originate from one sample, sequenced in a study of beta chain features in type 1 diabetes. Study results and caveats: TCRB CDR3 length was moderately but significantly reduced in all four CD4+ subsets of Type 1 diabetes patients.

All of the isolated RNA was reverse transcribed, so expressed TCRB transcripts were sequenced. The assay was immunoSEQ multiplex PCR, and TCRdb's table has in-frame clones only and misses some. The sample shows about 710,000 clones, around 15% of them seen only once. The antigens these receptors bind are not known. The source material was naive CD4+ T cells from blood. The receptors here all came from a man younger than 35 with type 1 diabetes.

The genes are TRBV30 and TRBJ1-5, with D hard to call. CDR3 length equals 13 residues. Germline-derived CDR1 and CDR2 are GTSNPN and SVGIG (reference sequence). The ends were cut back, 5 bases at V and 6 bases at J, with 14 bases in the middle. The CDR3 coding sequence is TGTGCCTGGGACCGGACCGACGGTCAGCCCCAGCATTTT. Its translation: CAWDRTDGQPQHF. Combining the CDR3 with reference TRBV30 and TRBJ1-5 gives the whole variable domain SQTIHQWPATLVQPVGSPLSLECTVEGTSNPNLYWYRQAAGRGLQLLFYSVGIGQISSEVPQNLSASRPQDRQFILSSKKLLLSDSGFYLCAWDRTDGQPQHFGDGTRLSIL.

The CDR3 loop is CASSGGSSYNSPLHF. DNA of the CDR3: TGTGCCAGCAGCGGAGGGAGCTCCTATAATTCACCCCTCCACTTT. The chain employs TRBV9 and TRBJ1-6; unclear D gene. Germline lookup yields CDR1 SGDLS and CDR2 YYNGEE. Between the trimmed V and J ends, which lost 3 bases and 0 bases, there was a span of 7 bases. The CDR3 runs 15 residues.

This clone appeared a few times. This sequence joins TRBV28 and TRBJ1-6; D gene unclear. The CDR3 consists of 13 residues. V was cut by 6 bases and J by 12 bases, with 15 bases left in between. Germline CDR1 is MDHEN and CDR2 is SYDVKM. This CDR3 reads CASSPVGSQPLHF. CDR3 nucleotide sequence: TGTGCCAGCAGCCCTGTCGGCAGCCAACCCCTCCACTTT.

The sample holds a few counts of this clone. The V gene is TRBV5-6, the J gene TRBJ1-1; no clear D. Trimming left V 3 bases short and J 0 bases short, with 15 bases between. The CDR3 contains 16 residues. CDR1 and CDR2 (germline): SGHDT, YYEEEE. The CDR3 loop reads CASSSGPQVLNTEAFF. The CDR3 bases are TGTGCCAGCAGCTCCGGACCGCAAGTTTTGAACACTGAAGCTTTCTTT.

J is TRBJ2-6 and V is TRBV10-3, with 8 bases identical to TRBD1. This CDR3 has 20 residues. V lost 2 bases to trimming and J lost 0 bases; unmatched junction nucleotides: 12. The V gene's germline CDR1 is ENHRY and CDR2 SYGVKD. CDR3: CAISEARYRDRISGANVLTF. The CDR3 region has the DNA TGTGCCATCAGTGAGGCAAGGTACCGGGACAGGATCTCTGGGGCCAACGTCCTGACTTTC.

This clone has only a few counts. The V call is TRBV19, the J call TRBJ2-7, with D perhaps TRBD2 (6 bases). The germline CDR1 and CDR2 sequences are LNHDA and SQIVND (reference sequence). The ends were cut back, 5 bases at V and 3 bases at J, with 11 bases in the middle. The CDR3 has 13 residues. The CDR3: CASSRDSLYEQYF. CDR3 sequence (DNA): TGTGCCAGTAGTCGGGACTCTCTCTACGAGCAGTACTTC.

The genes are TRBV2 and TRBJ1-5; 8 nucleotides match TRBD1. The V gene's germline CDR1 is SNHLY and CDR2 FYNNEI. CDR3 length equals 14 residues. Trimming took 2 bases from V and 7 from J; bases not matched to a gene: 4. The CDR3 loop is CASSERTGGQPQHF. In nucleotides, the CDR3 is TGTGCCAGCAGTGAAAGAACAGGGGGACAGCCCCAGCATTTT.

The sample holds a few counts of this clone. The chain recombines TRBV28 with TRBJ2-1, with 8 positions matching TRBD2. J lost 8 bases, V lost 5 bases, and 8 bases had no gene match. The germline CDR1 and CDR2 sequences are MDHEN and SYDVKM. This CDR3 region has 14 residues. The CDR3 DNA reads as TGTGCCAGCAGTACCGTCGGGGGGGTGGATGAGCAGTTCTTC. It encodes CASSTVGGVDEQFF.

This chain connects TRBV6-1 to TRBJ2-3; D remains unclear. Between the trimmed V and J ends, which lost 2 bases and 2 bases, there was a span of 14 bases. The CDR3 runs to 16 residues. Germline-derived CDR1 and CDR2 are MNHNS and SASEGT. The CDR3 sequence is CASSEMVLNPTDTQYF. DNA of the CDR3: TGTGCCAGCAGTGAAATGGTCCTCAATCCCACAGATACGCAGTATTTT.

The rearrangement joins TRBV6-5 to TRBJ1-1; D ambiguous. The CDR3 consists of 13 residues. Germline V gene sequence: CDR1 MNHEY, CDR2 SVGAGI. Trimming cost V 7 bases and J 5 bases, with 14 bases left between them. CDR3 DNA: TGTGCCAGCACCAAAAGACACAGTACTGAAGCTTTCTTT. Translated: CASTKRHSTEAFF.

On this clone itself: This CDR3 is also generated by other DNA sequences in the sample. The V call is TRBV30, the J call TRBJ2-5; D remains unclear. The CDR3 runs to 13 residues. Germline loops: CDR1 GTSNPN, CDR2 SVGIG (reference sequence). V lost 0 bases and J 4 bases, leaving 9 bases between the germline ends. The CDR3 here is CAWSVLGGETQYF. DNA of the CDR3: TGTGCCTGGAGTGTGTTGGGCGGAGAGACCCAGTACTTC.

The chain couples TRBV30 to TRBJ2-7, with D unclear. V lost 0 bases to trimming and J lost 3 bases, with 6 bases between them. CDR3 length equals 12 residues. CDR1 is GTSNPN and CDR2 is SVGIG in the germline V gene (reference sequence). Here the CDR3 reads CAWSVMFYEQYF. In nucleotides, the CDR3 is TGTGCCTGGAGTGTAATGTTCTACGAGCAGTACTTC. The full variable domain, completed using reference TRBV30 and TRBJ2-7, is SQTIHQWPATLVQPVGSPLSLECTVEGTSNPNLYWYRQAAGRGLQLLFYSVGIGQISSEVPQNLSASRPQDRQFILSSKKLLLSDSGFYLCAWSVMFYEQYFGPGTRLTVT.

V gene TRBV5-1 combines with J gene TRBJ2-7; 9 nucleotides line up with TRBD1. The V and J ends lost 7 bases and 3 bases, in that order; junction bases with no gene match: 17. This CDR3 spans 17 amino acids. Germline CDR1 reads SGHRS; CDR2 reads YFSETQ. CDR3 sequence (DNA): TGCGCCAGCTACCGAAGGGACCCCGGGGACAGGGTCTACGAGCAGTACTTC. As protein: CASYRRDPGDRVYEQYF.

The rearrangement joins TRBV2 to TRBJ1-1; 7 nucleotides align to TRBD1. The CDR3 extends over 13 amino acids. Per germline, CDR1 SNHLY and CDR2 FYNNEI. V lost 4 bases to trimming and J lost 7 bases; unmatched junction nucleotides: 6. The chain's CDR3 is CASSVTGRYEAFF. Here the CDR3 DNA reads TGTGCCAGCAGTGTGACAGGGCGCTATGAAGCTTTCTTT.

The chain combines TRBV5-8 with TRBJ2-6, with D unclear. The CDR3 is 17 residues long. Germline values: CDR1 SGHTS, CDR2 YDEGEE. V gave up 1 base and J gave up 2 bases, with 13 bases separating them. CDR3 sequence (DNA): TGTGCCAGCAGCTTGTATATCAATACTCCTGGGGCCAACGTCCTGACTTTC. This codes for CASSLYINTPGANVLTF. The entire variable domain, with the rest obtained from reference TRBV5-8 and TRBJ2-6, is as follows: EAGVTQSPTHLIKTRGQQATLRCSPISGHTSVYWYQQALGLGLQFLLWYDEGEERNRGNFPPRFSGRQFPNYSSELNVNALELEDSALYLCASSLYINTPGANVLTFGAGSRLTVL.

The rearrangement links TRBV7-2 to TRBJ1-5; D is uncertain. The germline V and J ends were trimmed by 5 bases and 8 bases, with 10 bases remaining between them. Germline CDR1 SGHTA, CDR2 FQGNSA. The CDR3 is 12 amino acids. The CDR3 loop is CASSPPFKPQHF. The CDR3 DNA sequence: TGTGCCAGCAGCCCACCCTTTAAGCCCCAGCATTTT.

The V call is TRBV9, the J call TRBJ1-1, with 9 bases fitting TRBD1. Trimming took 4 bases from V and 8 from J; bases not matched to a gene: 6. The CDR3 has 13 residues. CDR1 and CDR2 from the germline V gene are SGDLS and YYNGEE. The CDR3 loop reads CASSPITGGEAFF. Here the CDR3 DNA reads TGTGCCAGCAGCCCGATAACAGGGGGCGAAGCTTTCTTT.

This CDR3 is CASSVGTGSHSPLHF. DNA for the CDR3: TGTGCCAGCAGCGTAGGGACAGGGAGTCATTCACCCCTCCACTTT. The rearrangement links TRBV25-1 to TRBJ1-6, with 9 bases matching TRBD1. Germline CDR1 reads MGHDK; CDR2 reads SYGVNS. The junction had 8 bases not matched to a gene; V was cut back by 6 bases and J by 8 bases. The CDR3 runs to 15 residues.

This clone has only a few counts. The chain is built from TRBV10-1 and TRBJ2-1; 8 bases align to TRBD2. Per the germline V gene, CDR1 is WNHNN and CDR2 is SYGVQD (reference sequence). This CDR3 region has 15 residues. V lost 2 bases to trimming and J lost 10 bases; unmatched junction nucleotides: 10. The CDR3 DNA sequence: TGCGCCAGCAGTGAGGCTCGGGGACTAGGGGTCGAGCAGTTCTTC. Protein: CASSEARGLGVEQFF.

The J gene is TRBJ2-7, the V gene TRBV30; D possibly uses TRBD1 or TRBD2 (5 bases each). CDR1 is GTSNPN, CDR2 SVGIG, per germline (reference sequence). CDR3 length: 13 amino acids. V gave up 0 bases and J gave up 6 bases, with 12 bases separating them. The CDR3: CAWSVLGHLEQYF. Written as DNA, the CDR3 is TGTGCCTGGAGTGTACTAGGACACCTCGAGCAGTACTTC.

This chain connects TRBV7-9 to TRBJ2-3; either TRBD1 or TRBD2 may supply D (7 bases each). CDR3 size: 13 residues. Germline lookup yields CDR1 SEHNR and CDR2 FQNEAQ (reference sequence). The germline V and J ends were trimmed by 5 bases and 6 bases, with 12 bases remaining between them. Here the CDR3 DNA reads TGTGCCAGCAGCCCAGGGGGGGCCGATACGCAGTATTTT. It encodes CASSPGGADTQYF.

This clone was detected once. The genes are TRBV15 and TRBJ1-1; TRBD1 matches at 7 bases. The trim removed 0 bases at V and 4 bases at J, leaving 14 bases unmatched. This CDR3 has 18 residues. Germline values: CDR1 LNHNV, CDR2 YYDKDF (reference sequence). CDR3 protein: CATSRDERAGQFATEAFF. Written as DNA, the CDR3 is TGTGCCACCAGCAGAGATGAACGCGCGGGACAGTTCGCCACTGAAGCTTTCTTT.

The chain employs TRBV29-1 and TRBJ2-1, with 9 bases matching TRBD2. V lost 7 bases and J lost 4; bases outside the gene matches: 11. The CDR3 is made up of 15 amino acids. The germline V gene has CDR1 SQVTM and CDR2 ANQGSEA. Here the CDR3 DNA reads TGCAGCGCCACGACCGGACTAGCGTATTACAATGAGCAGTTCTTC. Translating it yields CSATTGLAYYNEQFF.

This chain links TRBV6-6 with TRBJ2-5, with D unclear. Trimming took 3 bases from V and 2 from J, leaving 13 bases between them. CDR3 length equals 15 residues. Germline CDR1 is MNHNY and CDR2 is SVGAGI (reference sequence). The CDR3 is CASSYTVLPQETQYF. The CDR3 coding sequence is TGTGCCAGCAGTTATACCGTCCTCCCTCAAGAGACCCAGTACTTC.

In its sample, this clone was seen once. The sample has other DNA sequences that encode this CDR3 too. The genes are TRBV2 and TRBJ2-5, with 8 bases aligning to TRBD2. V lost 2 bases, J lost 4 bases, and 3 bases stayed unmatched. Germline lookup yields CDR1 SNHLY and CDR2 FYNNEI. The CDR3 loop spans 14 amino acids. The chain's CDR3 is CASSELAGGETQYF. The CDR3 DNA sequence: TGTGCCAGCAGTGAACTAGCGGGCGGAGAGACCCAGTACTTC.

This clone came up a few times. The chain recombines TRBV6-5 with TRBJ2-3, with 7 bases matching TRBD2. J lost 1 base, V lost 1 base, and 5 bases had no gene match. CDR1 and CDR2 (germline): MNHEY, SVGAGI. The CDR3 contains 16 residues. CDR3 DNA: TGTGCCAGCAGTTACTTGCTGGGAGGGGGCACAGATACGCAGTATTTT. Translation: CASSYLLGGGTDTQYF.

The CDR3 reads CASSEQGSDSPLHF. The CDR3 DNA follows: TGTGCCAGCAGTGAACAGGGTAGCGATTCACCCCTCCACTTT. The chain uses TRBV28 and TRBJ1-6, with TRBD1 as a possible D gene (6 bases). Deletions cut 5 bases from V and 8 bases from J, with 13 bases between. This CDR3 spans 14 amino acids. The germline V gene has CDR1 MDHEN and CDR2 SYDVKM.